These 27 T cell receptor beta chains were all obtained from the same sample, sequenced in a study of blood T cell repertoires in COVID-19. This table comes from immunoSEQ multiplex PCR, and its TCRdb copy is limited to in-frame clones, with some not included. The sample consists of 200,000 or so clones, about 80% of them appearing once. The sequenced sample was PBMCs or T cells enriched from blood (not recorded which). The receptors were sampled from a man aged 35 to 55 who had recovered from COVID-19.

The chain couples TRBV6-1 to TRBJ1-2; the D is unclear. The CDR3 contains 12 residues. V lost 1 base to trimming and J lost 8 bases, with 8 bases between them. The germline CDR1 and CDR2 sequences are MNHNS and SASEGT. The CDR3 sequence is CASSEGRKGYTF. The CDR3 DNA sequence: TGTGCCAGCAGTGAAGGGAGGAAAGGCTACACCTTC.

The V gene is TRBV4-1, the J gene TRBJ1-6; 8 nucleotides align to TRBD1. The J segment lost 10 bases and the V segment lost 0 bases, leaving 8 bases of the junction unmatched. The germline V gene encodes CDR1 MGHRA and CDR2 YSYEKL. This CDR3 contains 16 residues. The CDR3 here is CASSQDPIGQGSPLHF. The CDR3 DNA sequence: TGCGCCAGCAGCCAAGACCCCATAGGACAGGGATCACCCCTCCACTTT.

This chain connects TRBV5-1 to TRBJ1-2, with TRBD1 matching 8 bases. After removal of 0 bases from V and 8 bases from J, the junction contained 9 bases not matched to a gene. Germline V gene lookup returns CDR1 SGHRS and CDR2 YFSETQ. CDR3 length: 15 residues. CDR3 sequence reads: CASSLEVATGAGYTF. The CDR3 bases are TGCGCCAGCAGCTTGGAAGTCGCGACAGGGGCCGGCTACACCTTC.

There are a few counts of this clone. V usage is TRBV27 and J usage is TRBJ1-4, with D maybe TRBD1 (6 bases). This CDR3 region has 15 residues. The V and J ends lost 2 bases and 7 bases respectively, with 14 bases between them. The germline CDR1 and CDR2 sequences are MNHEY and SMNVEV (reference sequence). The chain's CDR3 is CASSLTGRRGEKLFF. CDR3 in DNA: TGTGCCAGCAGTTTAACAGGGCGCCGGGGTGAAAAACTGTTTTTT.

The chain employs TRBV2 and TRBJ1-3, with no clear D. CDR3 size: 13 residues. Germline CDR1 SNHLY, CDR2 FYNNEI. V lost 7 bases and J 0 bases, leaving 7 bases between the germline ends. This chain's CDR3 is CASTTYSGNTIYF. As DNA, the CDR3 is TGTGCCAGCACGACTTACTCTGGAAACACCATATATTTT.

The chain recombines TRBV7-2 with TRBJ1-1; D is unresolved. Trimming cost V 2 bases and J 1 base, with 8 bases left between them. The CDR3 spans 14 residues. Per the germline V gene, CDR1 is SGHTA and CDR2 is FQGNSA. CDR3 coding DNA: TGTGCCAGCAGCTTATCTAGTACGAACACTGAAGCTTTCTTT. Protein sequence: CASSLSSTNTEAFF.

This chain uses TRBV10-2 with TRBJ1-2; perhaps TRBD1 as D (5 bases). The V gene lost 0 bases and the J gene lost 6 bases, with 17 bases spanning the gap. Germline V CDR1 and CDR2: WSHSY, SAAADI. The CDR3 length is 16 residues. The CDR3 bases are TGCGCCAGCAGTGAGTCGGACACGGGACTAATCGATGGCTACACCTTC. Residues: CASSESDTGLIDGYTF.

The V gene is TRBV28, the J gene TRBJ1-5, with D possibly TRBD1 on 6 matching bases. CDR1 and CDR2 (germline): MDHEN, SYDVKM. The CDR3 spans 15 residues. V lost 7 bases and J lost 6, with 19 bases in between. This CDR3 is CASIPGGGRSQPQHF. The CDR3 region has the DNA TGTGCCAGCATCCCCGGGGGGGGCAGGAGTCAGCCCCAGCATTTT.

The chain combines TRBV6-5 with TRBJ1-6, with 7 bases matching TRBD1. Germline V CDR1 and CDR2: MNHEY, SVGAGI. Trimming cost V 1 base and J 10 bases; bases outside gene matches: 7. The CDR3 sequence is 15 residues long. CDR3 sequence: CASSYFDRDRSPLHF. For the CDR3, the DNA is TGTGCCAGCAGTTACTTCGACAGGGATCGATCACCCCTCCACTTT.

The J gene is TRBJ2-5, the V gene TRBV5-1; TRBD2 agrees at 8 bases. Germline trimming cut 2 bases from V and 0 bases from J; bases unmatched to any gene: 0. There are 14 residues in the CDR3. Germline CDR1 and CDR2: SGHRS and YFSETQ. The CDR3 bases are TGCGCCAGCAGCTTACTAGCGGACCAAGAGACCCAGTACTTC. Its protein product is CASSLLADQETQYF.

The chain links TRBV9 to TRBJ2-3; 7 bases match TRBD1. The CDR3 loop spans 16 amino acids. V was pared by 2 bases and J by 0 bases, with 6 bases of the junction left unmatched. Germline assignment: CDR1 SGDLS and CDR2 YYNGEE. This CDR3 is CASSVETGQSTDTQYF. The CDR3 coding sequence is TGTGCCAGCAGCGTTGAGACAGGGCAGAGCACAGATACGCAGTATTTT.

The V gene is TRBV28, the J gene TRBJ1-4, with 8 positions matching TRBD1. V shed 4 bases and J 5 bases; nucleotides not matched to a gene: 6. There are 15 residues in the CDR3. Germline loops: CDR1 MDHEN, CDR2 SYDVKM. The CDR3 DNA reads as TGTGCCAGCAGTTCCCCGACAGGGGCAAATGAAAAACTGTTTTTT. The encoded protein is CASSSPTGANEKLFF.

Here the CDR3 DNA reads TGCGCCAGCAGCTTTGGGACAGGGGAATCTGGAAACACCATATATTTT. It specifies CASSFGTGESGNTIYF. V and J are TRBV5-1 and TRBJ1-3; TRBD1 matches at 10 bases. J was trimmed by 1 base and V by 2 bases; bases with no gene match: 3. CDR1 is SGHRS and CDR2 is YFSETQ in the germline V gene. The CDR3 is made up of 16 amino acids. The full variable domain, completed using reference TRBV5-1 and TRBJ1-3, is KAGVTQTPRYLIKTRGQQVTLSCSPISGHRSVSWYQQTPGQGLQFLFEYFSETQRNKGNFPGRFSGRQFSNSRSEMNVSTLELGDSALYLCASSFGTGESGNTIYFGEGSWLTVV.

This chain links TRBV19 with TRBJ1-5; TRBD1 matches 7 bases. This CDR3 is 15 amino acids long. V lost 2 bases to trimming and J lost 6 bases; unmatched junction nucleotides: 7. Germline CDR1 LNHDA, CDR2 SQIVND (reference sequence). The chain's CDR3 is CASSILGQGGQPQHF. CDR3 in DNA: TGTGCCAGTAGTATACTCGGCCAGGGGGGTCAGCCCCAGCATTTT.

The chain recombines TRBV2 with TRBJ1-2; TRBD1 aligns across 7 bases. The CDR3 is 15 residues long. The V segment lost 6 bases and the J segment 5 bases; nucleotides outside the gene matches: 12. The germline CDR1 and CDR2 sequences are SNHLY and FYNNEI. This CDR3 is CASRARTGEIYGYTF. The CDR3 DNA reads as TGTGCCAGCAGGGCCCGGACAGGTGAAATTTATGGCTACACCTTC.

The chain recombines TRBV5-1 with TRBJ1-1, with TRBD1 matching over 8 bases. V dropped 4 bases and J dropped 0; count of bases not matched to a gene: 5. The CDR3 spans 15 residues. The germline V gene has CDR1 SGHRS and CDR2 YFSETQ. The chain's CDR3 is CASSKGTGLNTEAFF. In nucleotides, the CDR3 is TGCGCCAGCAGCAAGGGGACAGGTTTGAACACTGAAGCTTTCTTT.

This CDR3 is CRGQGRKLFF. CDR3 nucleotides: TGTCGGGGACAGGGTCGGAAACTGTTTTTT. The chain recombines TRBV6-4 with TRBJ1-4; 9 nucleotides align to TRBD1. The CDR3 has 10 amino acids. Looked up from germline, CDR1 is MRHNA and CDR2 is SNTAGT.

The V and J genes are TRBV2 and TRBJ2-1; 8 bases map to TRBD2. J lost 6 bases, V lost 11 bases, and 12 bases had no gene match. The CDR3 is 14 amino acids. CDR1 and CDR2 (germline): SNHLY, FYNNEI. CDR3 DNA: TGTGCCGCAACCCAAGGACTAGCCGGCAATGAGCAGTTCTTC. It yields the protein CAATQGLAGNEQFF.

The chain couples TRBV24-1 to TRBJ1-2; perhaps TRBD1 as D (6 bases). Germline assignment: CDR1 KGHDR and CDR2 SFDVKD. The CDR3 length is 13 residues. Deletions cut 4 bases from V and 7 bases from J, with 12 bases between. CDR3 in DNA: TGTGCCACCAGTGACTACAGGGTGGGTGGCTACACCTTC. Translating gives CATSDYRVGGYTF.

The chain has TRBV2 and TRBJ1-4, with D perhaps TRBD1 (6 bases). Germline loops: CDR1 SNHLY, CDR2 FYNNEI. The CDR3 totals 17 residues. Trimming shortened V by 7 bases and J by 3 bases, and 21 bases separated the two germline ends. CDR3 region: CASTRTPTGTPNEKLFF. DNA of the CDR3: TGTGCCAGCACCAGGACCCCTACCGGGACACCTAATGAAAAACTGTTTTTT. The full variable domain, completed using reference TRBV2 and TRBJ1-4, is EPEVTQTPSHQVTQMGQEVILRCVPISNHLYFYWYRQILGQKVEFLVSFYNNEISEKSEIFDDQFSVERPDGSNFTLKIRSTKLEDSAMYFCASTRTPTGTPNEKLFFGSGTQLSVL.

The chain uses TRBV15 and TRBJ2-5; D is possibly TRBD1 (5 bases). With 4 bases removed from V and 3 bases from J, the gap between germline ends came to 15 bases. The CDR3 runs 15 residues. Germline V gene data show CDR1 as LNHNV and CDR2 as YYDKDF (reference sequence). CDR3 residues: CATSTPGNPEETQYF. In DNA form, the CDR3 reads TGTGCCACCAGCACCCCAGGGAATCCCGAAGAGACCCAGTACTTC.

The chain has TRBV24-1 and TRBJ1-5; D not resolved. V lost 3 bases, J lost 5 bases, and 10 bases lay in between. The length of the CDR3 is 14 residues. Germline loops: CDR1 KGHDR, CDR2 SFDVKD. The CDR3: CATSDQAADQPQHF. For the CDR3, the DNA is TGTGCCACCAGTGATCAGGCAGCGGATCAGCCCCAGCATTTT.

The rearrangement uses TRBV7-9 and TRBJ1-2; 8 bases are a match to TRBD1. The ends lost 0 bases at V and 6 bases at J; junction bases unmatched: 15. The CDR3 is 18 amino acids. CDR1 is SEHNR and CDR2 is FQNEAQ in the germline V gene (reference sequence). The CDR3 nucleotides read TGTGCCAGCAGCTTAGCAGGGGGCAGGGGGCGAGGCGAAGATGGCTACACCTTC. Translated: CASSLAGGRGRGEDGYTF.

The chain uses TRBV19 and TRBJ2-5; D not resolved. With 3 bases removed from V and 5 bases from J, the gap between germline ends came to 22 bases. The CDR3 has 17 residues. CDR1 is LNHDA and CDR2 is SQIVND in the germline V gene (reference sequence). CDR3 residues: CASSITQNGYFGETQYF. DNA for the CDR3: TGTGCCAGTAGTATCACCCAAAACGGGTACTTTGGGGAGACCCAGTACTTC.

V usage is TRBV7-2 and J usage is TRBJ2-7, with 14 nucleotides matching TRBD2. The length of the CDR3 is 14 residues. CDR1 is SGHTA, CDR2 FQGNSA, per germline. V gave up 4 bases and J gave up 12 bases; unmatched junction bases: 8. The CDR3 loop reads CASSSGGTSGGRYF. In nucleotides, the CDR3 is TGTGCCAGCAGCTCGGGTGGGACTAGCGGGGGCAGGTACTTC.

J is TRBJ2-5 and V is TRBV29-1; D might be TRBD2 (6 bases). Germline assignment: CDR1 SQVTM and CDR2 ANQGSEA. With 7 bases removed from V and 3 bases from J, the gap between germline ends came to 12 bases. CDR3 length: 12 residues. The DNA of the CDR3 is TGCAGCGCCGGGACTTTTAAAGAGACCCAGTACTTC. As protein: CSAGTFKETQYF.

This clone was seen a few times. This rearrangement joins TRBV4-1 to TRBJ1-5; 8 bases are a match to TRBD1. V was pared by 3 bases and J by 6 bases, with 7 bases of the junction left unmatched. The germline gives CDR1 MGHRA, CDR2 YSYEKL. The length of the CDR3 is 15 residues. This CDR3 is CASSHKDRGGQPQHF. CDR3 nucleotide sequence: TGCGCCAGCAGCCACAAAGACAGGGGAGGTCAGCCCCAGCATTTT.